A selection of T cell receptor beta chains follows, all from one sample in a study of blood T cell repertoires in COVID-19. This table comes from immunoSEQ multiplex PCR, and its TCRdb copy is limited to in-frame clones, with some not included. Found here are about 250,000 clones, 80% to 90% of them singletons; the top ten hold 8% to 10%. Sequenced: PBMCs or T cells enriched from blood (not recorded which). These receptors were collected from a man aged 40-50 years who had recovered from COVID-19. Both conserved end residues are part of each CDR3. The D gene is left open where the match is weak. Some rows mark clone size as missing; the rest say once, few, many or name a class of expanded clone.

D gene: TRBD2
V gene: TRBV9
clone size: -
J gene: TRBJ2-7
CDR3 DNA: TGTGCCAGCAGCGTAGACGGCGGGAGGGTATCCGAGCAGTACTTC
CDR3 protein: CASSVDGGRVSEQYF

D gene: -
V gene: TRBV6-6
clone size: -
J gene: TRBJ2-3
CDR3 DNA: TGTGCCAGCAGTCCACCGGTGAAGCCAGATACGCAGTATTTT
CDR3 protein: CASSPPVKPDTQYF

D gene: -
V gene: TRBV7-9
clone size: -
J gene: TRBJ1-5
CDR3 DNA: TGTGCCAGCAGCACCGACAGTTATAATCAGCCCCAGCATTTT
CDR3 protein: CASSTDSYNQPQHF

D gene: -
V gene: TRBV2
clone size: -
J gene: TRBJ1-2
CDR3 DNA: TGTGCCAGCAGTGTCACCGGGGACTATGGCTACACCTTC
CDR3 protein: CASSVTGDYGYTF

D gene: TRBD1
V gene: TRBV6-5
clone size: -
J gene: TRBJ1-1
CDR3 DNA: TGTGCCAGCAGCTGGGGACAGTCTTACACTGAAGCTTTCTTT
CDR3 protein: CASSWGQSYTEAFF

D gene: -
V gene: TRBV21-1
clone size: -
J gene: TRBJ2-7
CDR3 DNA: TGTGCCAGCAGCACCCGAGCCCGGGATCCAAGCTCCTACGAGCAGTACTTC
CDR3 protein: CASSTRARDPSSYEQYF

D gene: TRBD2
V gene: TRBV4-3
clone size: -
J gene: TRBJ2-1
CDR3 DNA: TGCGCCAGCAGCCATCTACTCGGGGCTAGCGGGAGTAATGAGCAGTTCTTC
CDR3 protein: CASSHLLGASGSNEQFF

D gene: -
V gene: TRBV29-1
clone size: -
J gene: TRBJ1-2
CDR3 DNA: TGCAGCGTGCAAAGACAGGTTCCTAACAGCTATGGCTACACCTTC
CDR3 protein: CSVQRQVPNSYGYTF

D gene: -
V gene: TRBV3-1/TRBV3-2
clone size: -
J gene: TRBJ2-1
CDR3 DNA: TGTGCCAGCAGCCAGGGAGAGACGGGAGCTGAGCAGTTCTTC
CDR3 protein: CASSQGETGAEQFF

D gene: -
V gene: TRBV7-6
clone size: -
J gene: TRBJ1-5
CDR3 DNA: TGTGCCAGCAGCCGGATATGGGGCCCTAATCAGCCCCAGCATTTT
CDR3 protein: CASSRIWGPNQPQHF

D gene: -
V gene: TRBV18
clone size: -
J gene: TRBJ1-5
CDR3 DNA: TGTGCCAGCTCACCCTCCCGGGCGGGGGAGCCCCAGCATTTT
CDR3 protein: CASSPSRAGEPQHF

D gene: TRBD2
V gene: TRBV5-4
clone size: -
J gene: TRBJ2-2
CDR3 DNA: TGTGCCAGCAGCCGGACTAGCGGGAGAGCGAACACCGGGGAGCTGTTTTTT
CDR3 protein: CASSRTSGRANTGELFF

D gene: TRBD1
V gene: TRBV5-1
clone size: once
J gene: TRBJ1-1
CDR3 DNA: TGCGCCAGCAGCAGGCGACAGGGGCCTAACACTGAAGCTTTCTTT
CDR3 protein: CASSRRQGPNTEAFF

D gene: TRBD1
V gene: TRBV30
clone size: -
J gene: TRBJ1-5
CDR3 DNA: TGTGCCTGGAGGGGACAGGGGTACAATCAGCCCCAGCATTTT
CDR3 protein: CAWRGQGYNQPQHF

D gene: TRBD1
V gene: TRBV3-1/TRBV3-2
clone size: -
J gene: TRBJ1-5
CDR3 DNA: TGTGCCAGCAGCCCCGGACAGGGTTTTGATCTGGCTAATCAGCCCCAGCATTTT
CDR3 protein: CASSPGQGFDLANQPQHF

D gene: TRBD1
V gene: TRBV24-1
clone size: -
J gene: TRBJ2-2
CDR3 DNA: TGTGCCACCAGTGACCCCCGACAGGGAAGGGACACCGGGGAGCTGTTTTTT
CDR3 protein: CATSDPRQGRDTGELFF

D gene: TRBD1
V gene: TRBV7-6
clone size: -
J gene: TRBJ1-5
CDR3 DNA: TGTGCCAGCAGCTCAGGGACAGGGGGTTTTAGCAATCAGCCCCAGCATTTT
CDR3 protein: CASSSGTGGFSNQPQHF

D gene: -
V gene: TRBV3-1/TRBV3-2
clone size: few
J gene: TRBJ1-1
CDR3 DNA: TGTGCCAGCAGCCTATACACTGAAGCTTTCTTT
CDR3 protein: CASSLYTEAFF

D gene: -
V gene: TRBV19
clone size: -
J gene: TRBJ1-2
CDR3 DNA: TGTGCCAGTAGGTTAGAGCTGGCCTTCCCACAGGGCTACACCTTC
CDR3 protein: CASRLELAFPQGYTF

D gene: TRBD1
V gene: TRBV25-1
clone size: -
J gene: TRBJ2-7
CDR3 DNA: TGTGCCAGCAGTGATAGTCGGGACAGATCCTACGAGCAGTACTTC
CDR3 protein: CASSDSRDRSYEQYF

D gene: TRBD2
V gene: TRBV11-3
clone size: -
J gene: TRBJ2-5
CDR3 DNA: TGTGCCAGCAGCCAACGGACTAGCGCCGCGCAAGAGACCCAGTACTTC
CDR3 protein: CASSQRTSAAQETQYF

D gene: TRBD1
V gene: TRBV7-9
clone size: -
J gene: TRBJ1-2
CDR3 DNA: TGTGCCAGCAGCTTAGGGGGACAGCTATATGGCTACACCTTC
CDR3 protein: CASSLGGQLYGYTF

D gene: -
V gene: TRBV10-2
clone size: -
J gene: TRBJ2-7
CDR3 DNA: TGCGCCAGCAGTGAGCAACGACTAGAGCAGTACTTC
CDR3 protein: CASSEQRLEQYF

D gene: -
V gene: TRBV7-8
clone size: -
J gene: TRBJ1-1
CDR3 DNA: TGTGCCAGCAGCTTAGGGCGGCAGGGGACATTCGGGACTGAAGCTTTCTTT
CDR3 protein: CASSLGRQGTFGTEAFF

D gene: TRBD2
V gene: TRBV4-1
clone size: -
J gene: TRBJ2-5
CDR3 DNA: TGCGCCAGCAGCCAACAATTTAGCGGGGGAGAGACCCAGTACTTC
CDR3 protein: CASSQQFSGGETQYF

D gene: -
V gene: TRBV19
clone size: -
J gene: TRBJ2-3
CDR3 DNA: TGTGCCAGTCAGGCGTGGCGGGACCTGACTAGCACAGATACGCAGTATTTT
CDR3 protein: CASQAWRDLTSTDTQYF

D gene: TRBD1
V gene: TRBV11-2
clone size: -
J gene: TRBJ2-7
CDR3 DNA: TGTGCCAGCAGCTTAGATGGGGACAGGGGGCCAAGCTCCTACGAGCAGTACTTC
CDR3 protein: CASSLDGDRGPSSYEQYF

D gene: -
V gene: TRBV5-6
clone size: -
J gene: TRBJ2-7
CDR3 DNA: TGTGCCAGCAGCTTGTTCCGCCGGACAAACATAATCTACGAGCAGTACTTC
CDR3 protein: CASSLFRRTNIIYEQYF

D gene: TRBD2
V gene: TRBV15
clone size: -
J gene: TRBJ2-7
CDR3 DNA: TGTGCCACCAGCATGGGGGCGGGAGGAACGGGCGAGCAGTACTTC
CDR3 protein: CATSMGAGGTGEQYF